The sample holds one count of the clone carrying this TCR beta chain. Its antigen is not identified. These data come from a study of T cells in tuberculosis. About the study: CD1B tetramers identified T cells specific for mycobacterial lipid GMM. In South Africa, adults with active tuberculosis were compared with IGRA-negative and latently infected IGRA-positive adolescents. Points from the study as a whole: Active tuberculosis patients had shorter CDR3-alpha; the beta difference was nonsignificant.

The table came from immunoSEQ multiplex PCR; TCRdb's copy has only in-frame clones and leaves some out. The sample has tens of thousands of clones; around 87% are singletons. Germline trimming cut 4 bases from V and 9 bases from J; bases unmatched to any gene: 6. The CDR3 sequence is 12 residues long. Germline V gives CDR1 SGDLS, CDR2 YYNGEE. This chain links TRBV9 with TRBJ2-5, with 7 bases identical to TRBD2. Sequenced material: PBMCs. The TCR was taken from a donor aged 10-29 years with latent tuberculosis or without tuberculosis infection. In DNA, the CDR3 is TGTGCCAGCAGCCTATCTGCGGGGGCCCAGTACTTC. Its translation is CASSLSAGAQYF.